This TCR beta chain was recovered during a study of cytomegalovirus exposure and HLA in healthy donors. Study context: Approximately 81% of 350 to 400 genotyped donors fell in the Caucasian-associated ancestry cluster.

Primers: 60 Vbeta forward and 13 Jbeta reverse. The assay was immunoSEQ multiplex PCR, and TCRdb's table has in-frame clones only and misses some. The data contain 83,000 or so clones, more than 80% of them seen just once; the ten biggest clones take up under 2%. Study-level points and caveats: The authors later found HLA-associated TCR beta chains more clonally expanded than equally common others.

The CDR3 contains 16 residues. Germline V lookup: CDR1 MNHEY, CDR2 SVGAGI. Trimming shortened V by 0 bases and J by 4 bases, and 13 bases separated the two germline ends. Of note for this clone: Antigen unknown.

This clonotype was sampled from a woman in her 30s in good health and CMV-seronegative. The sequencing sample was made of PBMCs. V is TRBV6-5 and J is TRBJ1-5; D is uncertain. The CDR3 reads CASSYSRGLGNQPQHF. DNA of the CDR3: TGTGCCAGCAGTTACTCGAGAGGTCTTGGAAATCAGCCCCAGCATTTT.